A single sample is the source of the 9 T cell receptor beta chains below, sequenced in a study of blood T cell repertoires in COVID-19. The assay was immunoSEQ multiplex PCR, and TCRdb's table has in-frame clones only and misses some. The sample carries about 150,000 clones, about 80% recorded once. Source material: peripheral blood. The receptor source for this set is a man aged 55 to 69 with acute or convalescent COVID-19.

V and J are TRBV6-5 and TRBJ1-2; a weak D match, TRBD1 (5 bases). The length of the CDR3 is 13 residues. CDR1 MNHEY and CDR2 SVGAGI come from the germline V gene. The V and J ends lost 5 bases and 7 bases respectively, with 14 bases between them. The CDR3 nucleotides are TGTGCCAGCAGTAACGGTGGGGGACTTGGCTACACCTTC. Encoded protein: CASSNGGGLGYTF.

The CDR3 loop is CASSLATQGQRKLFF. DNA for the CDR3: TGTGCCAGCAGCTTAGCGACTCAGGGCCAGAGAAAACTGTTTTTT. The rearrangement uses TRBV7-2 and TRBJ1-4, with TRBD1 as a possible D gene (5 bases). There are 15 residues in the CDR3. The germline gives CDR1 SGHTA, CDR2 FQGNSA. V was shortened by 0 bases and J by 10 bases, with 15 bases between the two germline ends.

The gene calls are TRBV30 and TRBJ1-2; TRBD1 agrees at 9 bases. CDR1 and CDR2 from the germline V gene are GTSNPN and SVGIG (reference sequence). Trimming removed 2 bases from V and 7 bases from J; junction bases left unmatched: 8. The CDR3 covers 14 residues. DNA for the CDR3: TGTGCCTGGAGTAAGGAACAGGGGGCACGTGGCTACACCTTC. Its translation is CAWSKEQGARGYTF.

V and J are TRBV5-5 and TRBJ1-2; the match to TRBD1 covers 9 bases. The CDR3 loop spans 14 amino acids. The V gene's germline CDR1 is SGHKS and CDR2 YYEKEE (reference sequence). The V gene end was trimmed by 4 bases and the J gene end by 2 bases; junction bases not matched to a gene: 3. The DNA of the CDR3 is TGTGCCAGCAGCAGACAGGGGGTCAACTATGGCTACACCTTC. Protein product: CASSRQGVNYGYTF.

CDR3 region: CASKGVSSGNQPQHF. The DNA of the CDR3 is TGTGCCAGCAAAGGGGTGTCTTCAGGCAATCAGCCCCAGCATTTT. V usage is TRBV27 and J usage is TRBJ1-5; possibly TRBD1 for D (5 bases). The CDR3 has 15 amino acids. V lost 7 bases to trimming and J lost 2 bases, with 15 bases between them. Looked up from germline, CDR1 is MNHEY and CDR2 is SMNVEV (reference sequence).

This chain connects TRBV4-2 to TRBJ2-5; TRBD1 is a possible D gene (6 bases). Germline-derived CDR1 and CDR2 are LGHNA and YNFKEQ. The CDR3 is made up of 16 amino acids. The V and J ends lost 1 base and 7 bases respectively, with 19 bases between them. The CDR3 protein is CASSQGRGAVGGTQYF. CDR3 sequence (DNA): TGTGCCAGCAGCCAAGGGAGAGGCGCGGTAGGGGGGACCCAGTACTTC.

The chain recombines TRBV19 with TRBJ1-4, with TRBD1 as a possible D gene (6 bases). V shed 3 bases and J shed 13 bases, with 12 bases lying between them. CDR3 length: 12 residues. Germline V gives CDR1 LNHDA, CDR2 SQIVND (reference sequence). CDR3: CASSIRGGGLFF. The DNA for the CDR3 is TGTGCCAGTAGTATTAGGGGAGGGGGACTGTTTTTT.

J is TRBJ2-2 and V is TRBV12-3 or TRBV12-4; D remains unclear. The CDR3 has 12 residues. V was clipped by 3 bases and J by 7 bases, with 6 bases between them. The CDR3 spells CASSFSGGELFF. DNA of the CDR3: TGTGCCAGCAGTTTCAGTGGCGGGGAGCTGTTTTTT.

The chain links TRBV5-1 to TRBJ2-1; 9 positions match TRBD1. Germline values: CDR1 SGHRS, CDR2 YFSETQ. The V segment lost 2 bases and the J segment 4 bases; nucleotides outside the gene matches: 4. The CDR3 totals 15 residues. CDR3 in amino acids: CASSFSGQGYNEQFF. The CDR3 bases are TGCGCCAGCAGCTTCTCGGGACAGGGTTACAATGAGCAGTTCTTC.